The clone carrying this T cell receptor beta chain turned up a few times. Its antigen remains unknown. Comparators without hematopoietic cell transplant had other cancers, at least five gastrointestinal samples, and no known gastrointestinal disease. Libraries were prepared by immunoSEQ multiplex PCR; TCRdb keeps only in-frame clonotypes and omits some of them. This table holds about 25,000 clones, over 70% found once. Trimming shortened V by 6 bases and J by 3 bases, and 27 bases separated the two germline ends. This CDR3 region has 20 residues. In germline, CDR1 is MNHEY, CDR2 SVGEGT. The source of the sample is a study of tissue T cells after allogeneic stem cell transplantation. Broader study findings: Shared clones across patients were few; motif clustering revealed tissue-specific shared signatures. In patients and mice, blood and spleen missed much of tissue repertoire.

The genes are TRBV6-2 or TRBV6-3 and TRBJ2-6; TRBD1 is a possible D gene (5 bases). The source of this sequence is a female donor at least 60 years old with lung cancer. The sample consisted of tissue from the ileum, taken at autopsy. The CDR3 DNA reads as TGTGCCAGCAGCCCCAAGGCGGATGCAGGGTACGTCTTTGGGGCCAACGTCCTGACTTTC. Its protein is CASSPKADAGYVFGANVLTF.